Below are 2 T cell receptor beta chains sequenced from a single sample in a study of technical replicates of blood from a few donors. Repertoires were generated with immunoSEQ multiplex PCR, while TCRdb's copy carries only in-frame clones and drops some. The sample carries 14,000 or so clones, just under 85% recorded once. Specimen: PBMCs. These receptors originate from a human donor in good health.

The genes are TRBV19 and TRBJ2-3, with D perhaps TRBD2 (5 bases). From germline, CDR1 is LNHDA and CDR2 SQIVND (reference sequence). The V end was cut by 3 bases, the J end by 5 bases, with 24 bases between. The CDR3 sequence is 18 residues long. The CDR3 sequence is CASSISSDMTRRGDTQYF. The CDR3 DNA follows: TGTGCCAGTAGTATTAGCAGCGATATGACCCGACGGGGAGATACGCAGTATTTT.

The chain joins TRBV11-2 to TRBJ2-7; D gene ambiguous. This CDR3 region has 14 residues. The germline gives CDR1 SGHAT, CDR2 FQNNGV. V lost 5 bases and J lost 0, with 11 bases in between. Written as DNA, the CDR3 is TGTGCCAGCAGCACCTGGCCACACTCCTACGAGCAGTACTTC. Its protein is CASSTWPHSYEQYF.